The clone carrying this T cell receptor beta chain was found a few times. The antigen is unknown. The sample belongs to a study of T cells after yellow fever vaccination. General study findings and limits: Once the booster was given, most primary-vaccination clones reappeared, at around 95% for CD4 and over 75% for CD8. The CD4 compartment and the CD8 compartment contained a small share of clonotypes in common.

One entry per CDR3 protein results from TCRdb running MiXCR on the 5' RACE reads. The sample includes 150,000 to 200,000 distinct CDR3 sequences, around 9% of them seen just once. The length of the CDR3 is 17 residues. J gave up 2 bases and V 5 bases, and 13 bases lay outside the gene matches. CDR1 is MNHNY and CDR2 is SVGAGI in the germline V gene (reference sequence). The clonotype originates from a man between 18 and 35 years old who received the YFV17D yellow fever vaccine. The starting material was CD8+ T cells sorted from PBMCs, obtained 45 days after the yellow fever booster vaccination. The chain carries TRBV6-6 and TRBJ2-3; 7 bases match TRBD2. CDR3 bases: TGTGCCAGCAGTCCGAGCGGCCTAGCGGAATACACAGATACGCAGTATTTT. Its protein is CASSPSGLAEYTDTQYF.